Presented here are 10 T cell receptor beta chains from one specimen sequenced in a study of low-dose radiotherapy and immunotherapy resistance in tumors. Gene-specific TRAV and TRBV primers were used for first-strand cDNA, covering alpha and beta chains. With a constant-region primer and a V-primer adapter, TCRs were subjected to approximately 21 PCR cycles of amplification. TCRdb called the reads again in MiXCR, with one record for every CDR3 protein. The table records 65,000 to 95,000 distinct CDR3 sequences, 15% to 20% of them present only once. Regarding time point: before trial treatment. The sample was PBMCs, taken before treatment. The receptors stem from a male donor with prostate cancer.

This sequence joins TRBV5-1 and TRBJ2-3; 8 positions agree with TRBD1. Germline CDR1 SGHRS, CDR2 YFSETQ. This CDR3 is 14 amino acids long. J was trimmed by 0 bases and V by 6 bases; bases with no gene match: 3. In DNA form, the CDR3 reads TGCGCCAGCAACCAGGGGGCGAGCACAGATACGCAGTATTTT. Translating gives CASNQGASTDTQYF.

Regarding this clonotype: No DNA is shown, since the ends of the CDR3 on it are uncertain; the CDR3 is the one TCRdb lists. The chain uses TRBV11-2 and TRBJ2-2; the table's D call, TRBD1, was not checked against the DNA. Germline V gene sequence: CDR1 SGHAT, CDR2 FQNNGV. The CDR3 comprises 22 residues, both ends counted. CDR3 residues: CASSPRKSRDRESLNTGELFFF.

This clonotype was counted ten times or more. The V and J genes are TRBV19 and TRBJ2-7; no reliable D call. V lost 1 base, J lost 6 bases, and 19 bases lay in between. CDR1 and CDR2 from the germline V gene are LNHDA and SQIVND (reference sequence). This CDR3 spans 16 amino acids. As DNA, the CDR3 is TGTGCCAGTAGTATAGGCGCTGGCGGAGCCGCTAGCGAGCAGTACTTC. Translating gives CASSIGAGGAASEQYF.

This clonotype was observed at least ten times. The chain combines TRBV12-3 or TRBV12-4 with TRBJ2-7; TRBD2 might be the D (6 bases). V was clipped by 6 bases and J by 4 bases, with 7 bases between them. The CDR3 has 11 amino acids. CDR3 DNA: TGTGCCAGCAGGCGGGAATACGAGCAGTACTTC. This sequence encodes CASRREYEQYF.

This clonotype was seen many times. V and J are TRBV28 and TRBJ1-2; D is undetermined. Trimming left V 2 bases short and J 3 bases short, with 10 bases between. The CDR3 extends over 14 amino acids. The germline V gene encodes CDR1 MDHEN and CDR2 SYDVKM. The chain's CDR3 is CASSLVGRDYGYTF. In DNA, the CDR3 is TGTGCCAGCAGTTTAGTAGGCCGAGACTATGGCTACACCTTC.

This clonotype has a count of ten or more. J is TRBJ1-2 and V is TRBV20-1, with D possibly TRBD1 on 5 matching bases. CDR1 and CDR2 (germline): DFQATT, SNEGSKA (reference sequence). CDR3 length: 11 amino acids. V gave up 5 bases and J gave up 6 bases, with 10 bases separating them. The CDR3 reads CSAELGDGYTF. The DNA of the CDR3 is TGCAGTGCTGAACTAGGGGATGGCTACACCTTC.

This chain connects TRBV28 to TRBJ2-7; the D gene is possibly TRBD1 (5 bases). The CDR3 consists of 15 residues. Between the trimmed V and J ends, which lost 3 bases and 2 bases, there was a span of 14 bases. Germline V gene lookup returns CDR1 MDHEN and CDR2 SYDVKM. The CDR3 here is CASSFFTQATYEQYF. The CDR3 bases are TGTGCCAGCAGTTTTTTTACACAGGCGACCTACGAGCAGTACTTC.

This clonotype was observed many times. The chain is built from TRBV4-2 and TRBJ2-1; tentatively, D is TRBD2 (5 bases). This CDR3 spans 14 amino acids. Germline V gives CDR1 LGHNA, CDR2 YNFKEQ. V lost 1 base to trimming and J lost 8 bases, with 12 bases between them. This chain's CDR3 is CASSQGSRGHEQFF. In nucleotides, the CDR3 is TGTGCCAGCAGCCAAGGTTCTAGAGGGCATGAGCAGTTCTTC.

This clonotype was detected many times. V gene TRBV7-9 combines with J gene TRBJ1-2; 7 positions agree with TRBD1. The CDR3 loop spans 13 amino acids. The germline gives CDR1 SEHNR, CDR2 FQNEAQ (reference sequence). V was pared by 5 bases and J by 7 bases, with 7 bases of the junction left unmatched. The DNA of the CDR3 is TGTGCCAGCAGCACCACCCCAGGGGGTGGCTACACCTTC. Its translation is CASSTTPGGGYTF.

This clonotype was observed a few times. V gene TRBV6-6 combines with J gene TRBJ2-3; 10 nucleotides line up with TRBD2. The germline V gene has CDR1 MNHNY and CDR2 SVGAGI (reference sequence). The CDR3 has 17 amino acids. J lost 3 bases, V lost 0 bases, and 6 bases had no gene match. The CDR3 nucleotides read TGTGCCAGCAGTTACTCGATTAGCGGGAGGACAACAGATACGCAGTATTTT. As protein: CASSYSISGRTTDTQYF.